This TCR beta chain was obtained from a study of blood T cell repertoires in COVID-19. Study in general: Samples came from the United States, Italy and Spain, spanning acute and convalescent COVID-19. The cDNA or gDNA used as material had been derived from T cells, B-cell-depleted T cells, or PBMCs.

Study processing details: Scientists estimated how many nucleated cells there were by amplifying reference gene primers. Using immunoSEQ multiplex PCR, the repertoire was profiled, and TCRdb retains in-frame clones only, with some absent. The V and J calls and clone size come from that table; D and trimming were worked out from the DNA. The data hold approximately 250,000 clones, with around nine tenths observed a single time. The sample consisted of peripheral blood. The sequence derives from a man in his forties or fifties with active or convalescent COVID-19.

The CDR3 region has the DNA TGTGCCAGCAGCACATTCACAGATACGCAGTATTTT. Its protein product is CASSTFTDTQYF. The rearrangement joins TRBV7-6 to TRBJ2-3; D is unresolved. The CDR3 is 12 residues long. Germline CDR1 SGHVS, CDR2 FNYEAQ. Trimming cost V 5 bases and J 2 bases, with 5 bases left between them.